Listed below are T cell receptor beta chains from one sample, sequenced in a study of early T cells in non-severe SARS-CoV-2 infection. TCRdb independently ran MiXCR on the 5' RACE reads; one entry per CDR3 protein. The sample contains some 57,000 distinct CDR3 sequences, more than 9.5% of which appear only once. The specimen sequenced was whole blood. All receptors come from an adult who was a healthcare worker with PCR-confirmed SARS-CoV-2 infection or an uninfected control (not recorded which). CDR3s include the opening cysteine and the closing phenylalanine or tryptophan.

j_gene	v_gene	CDR3aa
TRBJ2-7	TRBV6-5	CASSYSYRSYEQYF
TRBJ2-5	TRBV6-6	CASSYSAAKGETQYF
TRBJ1-5	TRBV10-3	CAISESGGGAGNQPQHF
TRBJ2-7	TRBV20-1	CSARGVDPYEQYF
TRBJ2-6	TRBV19	CASASSREGIVANVLTF
TRBJ2-7	TRBV6-6	CASSYPSGGSYEQYF
TRBJ2-7	TRBV7-9	CASSSPGGGPREQYF
TRBJ2-5	TRBV20-1	CSATPLGGGHHQETQYF
TRBJ2-3	TRBV7-9	CASSPTGSYTDTQYF
TRBJ2-1	TRBV24-1	CATSDYHNEQFF
TRBJ1-6	TRBV20-1	CSVLGRTFVSPLHF
TRBJ2-7	TRBV4-1	CASSQEDKQYF
TRBJ2-7	TRBV4-2	CASSHSTDRGSYEQYF
TRBJ2-7	TRBV2	CASSEDPPGLGAYEQYF
TRBJ1-4	TRBV10-3	CAISESAGGSEKLFF
TRBJ2-3	TRBV21-1	CASSNGGGEDTQYF
TRBJ1-1	TRBV11-2	CASTQGNTEAFF
TRBJ2-2	TRBV29-1	CSVEDRRGTGELFF
TRBJ2-7	TRBV5-4	CASTISGRGLSYEQYF
TRBJ2-5	TRBV29-1	CSVTGGGGQETQYF
TRBJ1-5	TRBV6-5	CASSLRQDWQPQHF
TRBJ1-6	TRBV2	CASRAGTLNSPLHF
TRBJ1-1	TRBV6-6	CASSRVPEAFF
TRBJ2-1	TRBV13	CASSLYELAGANEQFF
TRBJ2-2	TRBV6-6	CASSYIATGELFF
TRBJ2-4	TRBV28	CASSRRGSIAKNIQYF
TRBJ2-3	TRBV6-5	CASIFCGSGDTQYF
TRBJ1-2	TRBV15	CATSRNRGGDGYTF
TRBJ2-7	TRBV21-1	CARPMRDEQYF